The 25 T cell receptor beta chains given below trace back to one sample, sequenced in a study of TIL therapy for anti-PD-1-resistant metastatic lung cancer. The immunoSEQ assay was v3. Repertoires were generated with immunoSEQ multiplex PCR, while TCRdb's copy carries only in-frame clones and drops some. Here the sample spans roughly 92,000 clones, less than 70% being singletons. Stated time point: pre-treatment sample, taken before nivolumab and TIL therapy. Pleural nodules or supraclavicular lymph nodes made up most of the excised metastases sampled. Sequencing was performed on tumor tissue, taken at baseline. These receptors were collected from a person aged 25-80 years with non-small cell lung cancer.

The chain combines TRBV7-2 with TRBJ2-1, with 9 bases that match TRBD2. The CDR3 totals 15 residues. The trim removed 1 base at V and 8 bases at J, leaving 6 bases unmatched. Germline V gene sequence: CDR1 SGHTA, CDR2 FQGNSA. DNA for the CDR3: TGTGCCAGCAGCTTAGTAGCGGGAGTAGCCGATGAGCAGTTCTTC. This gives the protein CASSLVAGVADEQFF.

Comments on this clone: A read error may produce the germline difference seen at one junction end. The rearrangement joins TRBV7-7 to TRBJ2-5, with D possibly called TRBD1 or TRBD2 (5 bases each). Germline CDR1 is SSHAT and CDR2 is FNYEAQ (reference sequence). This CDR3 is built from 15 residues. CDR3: CASSLSSGTVKTQYF. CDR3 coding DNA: TGTGCTAGCAGCTTATCAAGTGGGACGGTGAAGACCCAGTACTTC.

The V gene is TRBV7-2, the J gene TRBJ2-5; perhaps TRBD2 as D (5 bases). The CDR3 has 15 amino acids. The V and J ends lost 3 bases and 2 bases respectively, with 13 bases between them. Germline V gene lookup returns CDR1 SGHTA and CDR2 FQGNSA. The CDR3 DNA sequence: TGTGCCAGCAGCTTTAGGACTCCCGGGCAAGAGACCCAGTACTTC. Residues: CASSFRTPGQETQYF.

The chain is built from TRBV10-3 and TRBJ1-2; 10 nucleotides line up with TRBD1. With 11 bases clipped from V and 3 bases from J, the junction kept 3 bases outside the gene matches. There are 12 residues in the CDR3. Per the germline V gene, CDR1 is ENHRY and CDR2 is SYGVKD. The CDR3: CAYGTGDYGYTF. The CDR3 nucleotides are TGTGCCTATGGGACAGGGGACTATGGCTACACCTTC.

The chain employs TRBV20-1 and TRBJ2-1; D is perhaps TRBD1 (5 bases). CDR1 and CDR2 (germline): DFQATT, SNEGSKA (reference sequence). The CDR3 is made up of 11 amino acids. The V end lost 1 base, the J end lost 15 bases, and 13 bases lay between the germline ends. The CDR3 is CSARGRGKPFF. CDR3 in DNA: TGCAGTGCTAGAGGTAGGGGTAAGCCGTTCTTC.

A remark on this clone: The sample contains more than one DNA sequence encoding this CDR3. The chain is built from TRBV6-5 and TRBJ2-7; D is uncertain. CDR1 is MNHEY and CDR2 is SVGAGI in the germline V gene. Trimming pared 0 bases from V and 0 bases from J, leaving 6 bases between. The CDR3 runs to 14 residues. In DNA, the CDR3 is TGTGCCAGCAGTTACTCAGGCAACTCCTACGAGCAGTACTTC. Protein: CASSYSGNSYEQYF.

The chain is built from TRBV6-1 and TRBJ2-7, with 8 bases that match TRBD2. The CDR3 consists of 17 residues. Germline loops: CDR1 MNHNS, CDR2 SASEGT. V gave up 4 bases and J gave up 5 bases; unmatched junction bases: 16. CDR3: CASSAPIPGTSEDEQYF. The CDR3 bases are TGTGCCAGCAGTGCCCCAATACCCGGGACTAGTGAGGACGAGCAGTACTTC.

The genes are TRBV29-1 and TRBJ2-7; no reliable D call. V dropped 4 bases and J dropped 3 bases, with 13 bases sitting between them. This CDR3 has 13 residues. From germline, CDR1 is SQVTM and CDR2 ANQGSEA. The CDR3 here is CSVGSDGNYEQYF. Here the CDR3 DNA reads TGCAGCGTTGGATCGGACGGTAACTACGAGCAGTACTTC.

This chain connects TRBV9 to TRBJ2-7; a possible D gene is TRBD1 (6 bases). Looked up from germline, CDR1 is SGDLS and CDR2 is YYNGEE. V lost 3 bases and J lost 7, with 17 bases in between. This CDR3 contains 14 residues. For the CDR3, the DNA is TGTGCCAGCAGCGGGGGGCAGGGTCCCGGGGAGCAGTACTTC. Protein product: CASSGGQGPGEQYF.

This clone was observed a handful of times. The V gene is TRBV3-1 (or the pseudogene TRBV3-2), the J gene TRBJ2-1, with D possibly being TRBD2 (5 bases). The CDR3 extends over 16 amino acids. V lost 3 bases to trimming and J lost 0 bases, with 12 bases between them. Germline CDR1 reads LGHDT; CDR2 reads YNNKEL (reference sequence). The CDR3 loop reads CASSHFSGSSYNEQFF. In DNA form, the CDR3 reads TGTGCCAGCAGCCACTTCAGCGGTAGCTCCTACAATGAGCAGTTCTTC.

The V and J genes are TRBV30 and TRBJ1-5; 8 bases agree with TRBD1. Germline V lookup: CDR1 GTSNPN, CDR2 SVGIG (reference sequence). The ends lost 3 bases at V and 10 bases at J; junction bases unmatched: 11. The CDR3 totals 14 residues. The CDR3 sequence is CAWSATTGVGPQHF. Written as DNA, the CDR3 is TGTGCCTGGAGCGCGACGACAGGGGTAGGACCCCAGCATTTT.

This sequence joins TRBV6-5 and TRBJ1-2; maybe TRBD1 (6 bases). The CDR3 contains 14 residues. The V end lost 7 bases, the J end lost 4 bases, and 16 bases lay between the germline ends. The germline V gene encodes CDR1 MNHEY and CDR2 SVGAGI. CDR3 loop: CASKRAGDSYGYTF. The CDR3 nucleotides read TGTGCCAGCAAAAGGGCAGGGGATAGCTATGGCTACACCTTC.

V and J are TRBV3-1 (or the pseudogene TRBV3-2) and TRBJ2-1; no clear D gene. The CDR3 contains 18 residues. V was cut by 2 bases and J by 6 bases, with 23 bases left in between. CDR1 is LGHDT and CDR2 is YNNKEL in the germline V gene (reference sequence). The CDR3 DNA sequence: TGTGCCAGCAGCCAATTGAGCCCCGTTCGGTGGGTCTGCAATGAGCAGTTCTTC. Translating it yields CASSQLSPVRWVCNEQFF.

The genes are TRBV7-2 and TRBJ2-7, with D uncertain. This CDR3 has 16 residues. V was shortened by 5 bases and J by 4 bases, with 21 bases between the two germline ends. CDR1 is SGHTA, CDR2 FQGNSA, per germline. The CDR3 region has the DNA TGTGCCAGCAGCCCCAGGTCGGGCCATAGGGCGTACGAGCAGTACTTC. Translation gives CASSPRSGHRAYEQYF.

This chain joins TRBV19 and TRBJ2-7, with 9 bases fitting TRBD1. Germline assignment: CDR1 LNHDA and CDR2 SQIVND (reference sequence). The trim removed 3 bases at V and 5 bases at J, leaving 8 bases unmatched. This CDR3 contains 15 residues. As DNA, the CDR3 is TGTGCCAGTAGTATCCAGGGACAGGGCTACCACGAGCAGTACTTC. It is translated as CASSIQGQGYHEQYF.

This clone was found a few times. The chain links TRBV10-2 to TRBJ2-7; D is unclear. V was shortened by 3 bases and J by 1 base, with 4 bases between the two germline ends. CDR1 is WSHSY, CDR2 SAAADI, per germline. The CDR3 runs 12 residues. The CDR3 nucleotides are TGCGCCAGCAGTGACCCTTCCTACGAGCAGTACTTC. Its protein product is CASSDPSYEQYF.

CDR3 DNA sequence: TGTGCCAGCAGTTACTCTGGGACAGGATCCACCGGGGAGCTGTTTTTT. As protein: CASSYSGTGSTGELFF. This chain connects TRBV6-2 or TRBV6-3 to TRBJ2-2, with 8 bases identical to TRBD1. Germline loops: CDR1 MNHEY, CDR2 SVGEGT. The junction had 4 bases not matched to a gene; V was cut back by 0 bases and J by 4 bases. CDR3 size: 16 residues.

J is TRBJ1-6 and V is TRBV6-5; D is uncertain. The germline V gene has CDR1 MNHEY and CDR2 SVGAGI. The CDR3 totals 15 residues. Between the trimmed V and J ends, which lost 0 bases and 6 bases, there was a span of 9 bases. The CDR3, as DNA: TGTGCCAGCAGTTACTCGAACAGCGCTAATTCACCCCTCCACTTT. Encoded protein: CASSYSNSANSPLHF.

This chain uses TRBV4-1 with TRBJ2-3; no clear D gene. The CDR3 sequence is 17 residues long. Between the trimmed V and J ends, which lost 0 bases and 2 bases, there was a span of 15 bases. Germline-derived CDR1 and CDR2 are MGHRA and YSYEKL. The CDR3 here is CASSQEVGRTFTDTQYF. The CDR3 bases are TGCGCCAGCAGCCAAGAGGTTGGCAGAACTTTCACAGATACGCAGTATTTT.

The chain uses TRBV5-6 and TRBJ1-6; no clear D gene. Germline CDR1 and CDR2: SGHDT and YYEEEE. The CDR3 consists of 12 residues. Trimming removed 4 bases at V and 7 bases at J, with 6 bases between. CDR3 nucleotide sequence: TGTGCCAGCAGCGCCTTCAATTCACCCCTCCACTTT. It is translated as CASSAFNSPLHF.

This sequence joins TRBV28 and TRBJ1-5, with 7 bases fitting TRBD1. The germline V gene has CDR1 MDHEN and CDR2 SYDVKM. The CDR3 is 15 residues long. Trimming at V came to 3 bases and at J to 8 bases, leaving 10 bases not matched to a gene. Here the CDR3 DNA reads TGTGCCAGCAGTTTGGCACAGGGGTTATTAAAGCCCCAGCATTTT. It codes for CASSLAQGLLKPQHF.

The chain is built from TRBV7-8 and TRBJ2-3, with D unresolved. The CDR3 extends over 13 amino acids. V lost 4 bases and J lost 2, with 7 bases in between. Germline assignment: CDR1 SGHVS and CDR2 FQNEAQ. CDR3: CASSSGPTDTQYF. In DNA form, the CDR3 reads TGTGCCAGCAGCTCAGGACCCACAGATACGCAGTATTTT.

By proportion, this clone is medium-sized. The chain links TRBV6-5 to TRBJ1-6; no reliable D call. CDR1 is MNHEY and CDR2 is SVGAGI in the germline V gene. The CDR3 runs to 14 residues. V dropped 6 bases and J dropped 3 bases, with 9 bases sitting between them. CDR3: CASRAPFYNSPLHF. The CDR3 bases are TGTGCCAGCAGGGCCCCGTTCTATAATTCACCCCTCCACTTT.

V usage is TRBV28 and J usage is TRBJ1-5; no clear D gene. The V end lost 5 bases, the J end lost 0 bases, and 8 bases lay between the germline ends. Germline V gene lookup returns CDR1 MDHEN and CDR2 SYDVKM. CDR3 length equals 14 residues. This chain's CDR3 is CASSRSVSNQPQHF. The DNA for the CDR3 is TGTGCCAGCAGTCGAAGCGTTAGCAATCAGCCCCAGCATTTT.

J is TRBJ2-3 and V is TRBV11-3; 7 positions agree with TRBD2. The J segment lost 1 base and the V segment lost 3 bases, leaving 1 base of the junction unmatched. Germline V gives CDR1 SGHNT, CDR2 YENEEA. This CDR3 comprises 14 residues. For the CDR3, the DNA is TGTGCCAGCAGCTTCAGCGGGGGCACAGATACGCAGTATTTT. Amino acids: CASSFSGGTDTQYF. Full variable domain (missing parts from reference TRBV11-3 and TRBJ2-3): EAGVVQSPRYKIIEKKQPVAFWCNPISGHNTLYWYLQNLGQGPELLIRYENEEAVDDSQLPKDRFSAERLKGVDSTLKIQPAELGDSAVYLCASSFSGGTDTQYFGPGTRLTVL.